The 17 T cell receptor beta chains below come from one sample, sequenced in a study of blood T cell repertoires in COVID-19. Profiled with immunoSEQ multiplex PCR; TCRdb holds only in-frame clones, not every one. The sample shows roughly 56,000 clones, 75% to 90% of them seen only once. The sequenced sample consisted of peripheral blood. Receptor source: a human donor in a cohort sampled during active COVID-19.

CDR3 loop: CASSIGVGTSGANVLTF. DNA of the CDR3: TGTGCCAGTAGTATAGGGGTCGGGACTTCTGGGGCCAACGTCCTGACTTTC. The chain joins TRBV19 to TRBJ2-6, with D possibly being TRBD2 (6 bases). Trimming shortened V by 1 base and J by 1 base, and 11 bases separated the two germline ends. The CDR3 has 17 amino acids. Germline assignment: CDR1 LNHDA and CDR2 SQIVND (reference sequence).

This clone was observed once. As DNA, the CDR3 is TGTGCCAGCAGCTTAGATAGGGGACAGGGGGCGAACGGTGAGCAGTTCTTC. Protein: CASSLDRGQGANGEQFF. The chain couples TRBV11-2 to TRBJ2-1; 12 bases agree with TRBD1. The J segment lost 9 bases and the V segment lost 0 bases, leaving 9 bases of the junction unmatched. Germline V gene data show CDR1 as SGHAT and CDR2 as FQNNGV. This CDR3 spans 17 amino acids.

This clone was detected a few times. The chain recombines TRBV7-9 with TRBJ2-5; the match to TRBD1 covers 7 bases. The CDR3 has 19 residues. The germline V gene has CDR1 SEHNR and CDR2 FQNEAQ (reference sequence). Trimming at V came to 0 bases and at J to 1 base, leaving 14 bases not matched to a gene. The CDR3 coding sequence is TGTGCCAGCAGCTTAGCGTATGGACGACAGGGAGCCTTCCAAGAGACCCAGTACTTC. This sequence encodes CASSLAYGRQGAFQETQYF.

The chain has TRBV19 and TRBJ1-4; D remains unclear. V lost 6 bases and J 10 bases, leaving 15 bases between the germline ends. CDR1 and CDR2 from the germline V gene are LNHDA and SQIVND (reference sequence). The CDR3 spans 13 residues. CDR3 protein: CASSLRREGKLFF. CDR3 bases: TGTGCCAGTAGCCTCAGGCGGGAGGGAAAACTGTTTTTT.

The rearrangement uses TRBV19 and TRBJ2-6; D not resolved. The length of the CDR3 is 14 residues. The V gene lost 7 bases and the J gene lost 1 base, with 8 bases spanning the gap. Germline assignment: CDR1 LNHDA and CDR2 SQIVND (reference sequence). The CDR3 is CASNRKSGANVLTF. CDR3 nucleotide sequence: TGTGCCAGTAACAGAAAGTCTGGGGCCAACGTCCTGACTTTC.

The chain is built from TRBV5-4 and TRBJ1-1; 11 positions agree with TRBD1. V trimming: 4 bases; J trimming: 4 bases; junction bases outside the gene matches: 6. Per the germline V gene, CDR1 is SGHNT and CDR2 is YYREEE (reference sequence). CDR3 size: 15 residues. CDR3 sequence: CASSRTGTGGTEAFF. CDR3 nucleotides: TGTGCCAGCAGCCGTACCGGGACAGGGGGCACTGAAGCTTTCTTT.

The CDR3 sequence: CASRSQGAPYYEQYF. CDR3 DNA sequence: TGTGCCAGCAGGTCTCAGGGGGCCCCATACTACGAGCAGTACTTC. V and J are TRBV11-3 and TRBJ2-7, with TRBD1 identical over 8 bases. V trimming: 6 bases; J trimming: 3 bases; junction bases outside the gene matches: 10. Germline CDR1 is SGHNT and CDR2 is YENEEA. The length of the CDR3 is 15 residues.

Only one count was recorded for this clone. At one boundary the junction diverges from the germline segment, which might be a read error. CDR3 DNA sequence: TGTGCCAGCAGCTTGTATATGTCGGGGATGAAGTGGCATTTT. It translates to CASSLYMSGMKWHF. This chain uses TRBV5-6 with TRBJ2-3, with a tentative D call TRBD2 (5 bases). CDR1 is SGHDT and CDR2 is YYEEEE in the germline V gene. The CDR3 has 14 amino acids.

The chain combines TRBV6-5 with TRBJ2-1; a weak D match, TRBD1 (6 bases). Germline V gene data show CDR1 as MNHEY and CDR2 as SVGAGI. The CDR3 length is 16 residues. V was shortened by 4 bases and J by 0 bases, with 13 bases between the two germline ends. The CDR3 spells CASSSLGTSSYNEQFF. The DNA of the CDR3 is TGTGCCAGCAGTTCTCTAGGGACAAGCTCCTACAATGAGCAGTTCTTC.

This chain connects TRBV5-1 to TRBJ2-5, with D possibly TRBD2 on 5 matching bases. The length of the CDR3 is 13 residues. V dropped 4 bases and J dropped 5 bases, with 12 bases sitting between them. Germline V gene data show CDR1 as SGHRS and CDR2 as YFSETQ. The CDR3 DNA reads as TGCGCCAGCAGCCCGGGGTTAGGGGAGACCCAGTACTTC. This codes for CASSPGLGETQYF.

This sequence joins TRBV5-5 and TRBJ2-5; tentatively, D is TRBD2 (5 bases). CDR1 is SGHKS, CDR2 YYEKEE, per germline (reference sequence). Trimming removed 6 bases at V and 2 bases at J, with 14 bases between. This CDR3 has 14 residues. CDR3: CASTLSSLQETQYF. The DNA of the CDR3 is TGTGCCAGCACCCTATCTAGCTTACAAGAGACCCAGTACTTC.

V usage is TRBV29-1 and J usage is TRBJ2-1; TRBD1 aligns across 9 bases. CDR3 length: 16 residues. CDR1 and CDR2 (germline): SQVTM, ANQGSEA. V shed 4 bases, J shed 4 bases, and the junction held 11 bases outside the gene matches. The CDR3 region is CSVVRGSGQGYNEQFF. The CDR3 DNA sequence: TGCAGCGTTGTGAGGGGGTCGGGACAGGGTTACAATGAGCAGTTCTTC.

The V gene is TRBV3-1 (or the pseudogene TRBV3-2), the J gene TRBJ2-3, with 12 bases aligning to TRBD2. The CDR3 has 15 residues. The germline CDR1 and CDR2 sequences are LGHDT and YNNKEL (reference sequence). The V segment lost 4 bases and the J segment 3 bases; nucleotides outside the gene matches: 2. The CDR3 here is CASSRLAGGTDTQYF. The DNA for the CDR3 is TGTGCCAGCAGCCGGCTAGCGGGAGGGACAGATACGCAGTATTTT.

The chain has TRBV5-1 and TRBJ1-6; D may be TRBD1 (6 bases). Trimming cost V 0 bases and J 8 bases, with 9 bases left between them. CDR1 and CDR2 from the germline V gene are SGHRS and YFSETQ. The CDR3 is 14 residues long. CDR3 region: CASSLGGRDSPLHF. Written as DNA, the CDR3 is TGCGCCAGCAGCTTGGGGGGGCGCGATTCACCCCTCCACTTT. Combining the CDR3 with reference TRBV5-1 and TRBJ1-6 gives the whole variable domain KAGVTQTPRYLIKTRGQQVTLSCSPISGHRSVSWYQQTPGQGLQFLFEYFSETQRNKGNFPGRFSGRQFSNSRSEMNVSTLELGDSALYLCASSLGGRDSPLHFGNGTRLTVT.

This sequence joins TRBV6-5 and TRBJ2-7, with TRBD1 identical over 8 bases. V lost 3 bases, J lost 5 bases, and 6 bases stayed unmatched. CDR1 MNHEY and CDR2 SVGAGI come from the germline V gene. This CDR3 is built from 14 residues. The CDR3 region has the DNA TGTGCCAGCAGTTATGGACAGGGAAGGGACGAGCAGTACTTC. Amino acid sequence: CASSYGQGRDEQYF.

The chain links TRBV11-2 to TRBJ2-2; TRBD2 might be the D (5 bases). This CDR3 spans 13 amino acids. CDR1 and CDR2 from the germline V gene are SGHAT and FQNNGV. V was clipped by 6 bases and J by 6 bases, with 11 bases between them. The CDR3 loop reads CASSLLRAGELFF. The CDR3 DNA reads TGTGCCAGCAGTTTGCTGAGGGCCGGGGAGCTGTTTTTT.

About this clone: This specimen includes other DNA sequences encoding the same CDR3. V and J are TRBV6-2 or TRBV6-3 and TRBJ1-1; 8 bases fit TRBD1. CDR3 size: 14 residues. Germline lookup yields CDR1 MNHEY and CDR2 SVGEGT. The J segment lost 5 bases and the V segment lost 5 bases, leaving 7 bases of the junction unmatched. The CDR3 DNA reads TGTGCCAGCAGTCAAACGACAGGGGTGACTGAAGCTTTCTTT. Encoded protein: CASSQTTGVTEAFF.